These T cell receptor beta chains were read from a single sample in a study of blood T cell repertoires in COVID-19. This table comes from immunoSEQ multiplex PCR, and its TCRdb copy is limited to in-frame clones, with some not included. The sample consists of tens of thousands of clones, around nine tenths of them appearing once. Input material: peripheral blood. The receptor source for this set is a woman over 75 with active COVID-19. Both conserved end residues are part of each CDR3. The D gene is left open where the match is weak. For some rows the clone size is stated as once, few or many, or as a class when expanded; others skip it.

clone_size	d_call	v_call	j_call	cdr3_aa	cdr3_nt
.	TRBD2	TRBV13	TRBJ2-3	CASSQEVGGSGDTQYF	TGTGCCAGCAGCCAGGAAGTAGGCGGGAGTGGAGATACGCAGTATTTT
.	TRBD2	TRBV20-1	TRBJ2-7	CSASLGRESSYEQYF	TGCAGTGCTAGTCTCGGGCGGGAGAGCTCCTACGAGCAGTACTTC
.	.	TRBV19	TRBJ1-2	CASSSQTIPYGYTF	TGTGCCAGTAGTTCCCAGACAATACCCTATGGCTACACCTTC
.	.	TRBV5-1	TRBJ2-7	CASSANRRNSYEQYF	TGCGCCAGCAGCGCAAACAGGAGAAACTCCTACGAGCAGTACTTC
few	.	TRBV19	TRBJ2-1	CASSIRLVYNEQFF	TGTGCCAGTAGTATACGGTTGGTCTACAATGAGCAGTTCTTC
.	.	TRBV7-8	TRBJ1-5	CASSPMGVRGPQHF	TGTGCCAGCAGCCCGATGGGAGTCCGAGGGCCCCAGCATTTT
.	.	TRBV7-2	TRBJ2-5	CASSSARGSETQYF	TGTGCCAGCAGCTCTGCTAGGGGAAGCGAGACCCAGTACTTC
.	TRBD2	TRBV19	TRBJ2-7	CASSADSGIVYEQYF	TGTGCCAGTAGTGCAGATAGCGGGATAGTATACGAGCAGTACTTC
.	.	TRBV7-9	TRBJ2-5	CASSLAWGAQYF	TGTGCCAGCAGCTTAGCCTGGGGGGCCCAGTACTTC
.	.	TRBV6-6	TRBJ2-5	CASSYSPYREETQYF	TGTGCCAGCAGTTACTCCCCGTACAGGGAAGAGACCCAGTACTTC
.	.	TRBV10-3	TRBJ1-1	CAIRLGENTEAFF	TGTGCCATCAGACTTGGAGAGAACACTGAAGCTTTCTTT
.	.	TRBV30	TRBJ2-7	CAWSQAYEQYF	TGTGCCTGGAGTCAGGCCTACGAGCAGTACTTC
.	TRBD1	TRBV28	TRBJ1-1	CASTVGDRGKAFF	TGTGCCAGCACCGTGGGGGACAGGGGTAAAGCTTTCTTT
.	.	TRBV6-2/TRBV6-3	TRBJ1-1	CASSQTGEAFF	TGTGCCAGCAGCCAAACAGGAGAGGCTTTCTTT
.	TRBD1	TRBV6-2/TRBV6-3	TRBJ2-7	CASSWAPGQGPYEQYF	TGTGCCAGCAGCTGGGCGCCGGGACAGGGACCCTACGAGCAGTACTTC
.	.	TRBV12-3/TRBV12-4	TRBJ2-2	CASSSAGELFF	TGTGCCAGCAGTTCGGCCGGGGAGCTGTTTTTT
once	.	TRBV7-8	TRBJ2-1	CASSAVEPYNEQFF	TGTGCCAGCAGCGCTGTCGAGCCCTACAATGAGCAGTTCTTC
.	TRBD1	TRBV6-5	TRBJ1-2	CASSYGSQGVYGYTF	TGTGCCAGCAGTTACGGCTCTCAGGGGGTCTATGGCTACACCTTC
.	TRBD1	TRBV7-9	TRBJ1-2	CASSFDRGRVGYTF	TGTGCCAGCAGCTTTGACAGGGGGCGGGTTGGCTACACCTTC
.	.	TRBV18	TRBJ2-5	CASSPRGPWETQYF	TGTGCCAGCTCACCACGGGGGCCCTGGGAGACCCAGTACTTC
.	.	TRBV7-8	TRBJ1-3	CASSLERGNTIYF	TGTGCCAGCAGCTTAGAGAGGGGAAACACCATATATTTT
.	.	TRBV6-5	TRBJ2-7	CASSYAGYEQYF	TGTGCCAGCAGTTACGCAGGGTACGAGCAGTACTTC
.	TRBD1	TRBV6-5	TRBJ2-7	CASSSGQGVKEQYF	TGTGCCAGCAGCTCGGGACAGGGGGTTAAGGAGCAGTACTTC
.	.	TRBV6-2/TRBV6-3	TRBJ1-4	CASSSVGVSEKLFF	TGTGCCAGCAGTTCCGTCGGGGTATCCGAAAAACTGTTTTTT
.	TRBD1	TRBV29-1	TRBJ1-1	CSVVYGDRGVYEAFF	TGCAGCGTCGTATATGGGGACAGGGGGGTTTATGAAGCTTTCTTT
few	TRBD1	TRBV28	TRBJ2-5	CASSLNRGKYF	TGTGCCAGCAGTCTAAACAGGGGGAAGTACTTC
.	.	TRBV29-1	TRBJ2-4	CSVTTVAKNIQYF	TGCAGCGTCACGACAGTAGCCAAAAACATTCAGTACTTC
.	.	TRBV6-5	TRBJ2-3	CASSQGSGRDTQYF	TGTGCCAGCAGTCAGGGATCGGGTAGAGATACGCAGTATTTT
.	.	TRBV7-9	TRBJ2-7	CASSFRRVALFREQYF	TGTGCCAGCAGCTTTCGGCGAGTAGCTCTCTTTCGCGAGCAGTACTTC
few	.	TRBV5-4	TRBJ2-7	CASSFGARTSYEQYF	TGTGCCAGCAGCTTTGGAGCGAGAACCTCCTACGAGCAGTACTTC
.	.	TRBV7-3	TRBJ2-5	CASSLGLRGRETQYF	TGTGCCAGCAGCTTAGGACTACGGGGAAGGGAGACCCAGTACTTC
.	TRBD2	TRBV15	TRBJ2-1	CATSYWSSGYNEQFF	TGTGCCACCAGCTACTGGAGTAGCGGGTACAATGAGCAGTTCTTC
.	TRBD2	TRBV9	TRBJ2-3	CASSPLAASTDTQYF	TGTGCCAGCAGCCCCCTAGCGGCTAGCACAGATACGCAGTATTTT
.	TRBD2	TRBV2	TRBJ2-5	CASSSTRTSGETQYF	TGTGCCAGCAGTTCAACCAGGACTAGCGGAGAGACCCAGTACTTC
.	TRBD2	TRBV6-2/TRBV6-3	TRBJ2-1	CASSYSLLAGGVDEQFF	TGTGCCAGCAGTTACTCCCTACTAGCGGGAGGTGTTGATGAGCAGTTCTTC
.	.	TRBV29-1	TRBJ1-2	CSGATLRVDGYTF	TGCAGCGGAGCTACACTCAGGGTAGATGGCTACACCTTC
.	TRBD2	TRBV2	TRBJ2-5	CASRSLAGEGETQYF	TGTGCCAGCAGGTCATTAGCGGGAGAGGGAGAGACCCAGTACTTC
.	.	TRBV6-6	TRBJ1-5	CASRTNPGDSNQPQHF	TGTGCCAGCAGAACAAACCCAGGGGATAGCAATCAGCCCCAGCATTTT
.	.	TRBV7-2	TRBJ1-5	CASSLYRAGSNQPQHF	TGTGCCAGCAGCTTATACAGGGCCGGGAGCAATCAGCCCCAGCATTTT
.	.	TRBV5-6	TRBJ2-7	CASSLQFYEQYF	TGTGCCAGCAGCTTACAGTTCTACGAGCAGTACTTC
.	TRBD2	TRBV5-1	TRBJ2-5	CASSLFGGRETQYF	TGCGCCAGCAGCTTGTTCGGCGGGAGGGAGACCCAGTACTTC